This TCR beta chain stems from a study of shared clonotypes between healthy human individuals (dated by TCRdb to the early 2020s). Regarding the complete study: The cohort comprised two women and a few men aged 18 to 49 years. For each donor, three plates each were used for CD4 naive and CD4 memory, two plates were used for CD8 naive, and one plate was used for CD8 memory. The study deeply sequenced blood TCR repertoires of several healthy adults to estimate repertoire size and the extent of clonotype sharing between individuals. To increase sequencing depth and limit assay-specific biases, TCR repertoire library preparation and sequencing were carried out by different laboratories using diverse techniques. Per donor, leukapheresis produced somewhere between about 0.85 and 8.9 billion PBMCs. The full study reports these points: Pairwise subsampling indicated that sequencing depth was expected to affect the degree of clonotype sharing among donors. When a few donors were compared, the shared fraction of clonotypes was about 5% for naive CD4, roughly 3.4% for naive CD8, 2% to 2.5% for memory CD4, and about 0.36% for memory CD8. The genetic and exposure-history diversity represented was limited by the small number of donors. Sampling was limited to blood, and TCR repertoires in tissue likely differ from TCR repertoires in blood. Naive subsets generally had larger estimated clonotype richness than memory subsets. Even with the large sequencing depth, rarefaction of the sorted-subset datasets indicated that sequencing was incomplete. Compared with non-shared clonotypes, the clonotypes found in all four sorted-subset donors had higher generation probabilities.

The donors were healthy, HIV-negative adults who had no recently reported acute infections or vaccinations. Only Caucasian adults living in Nashville, Tennessee, USA were represented among the donors. Magnetic negative selection was used to enrich CD4+ T cells, after which naive cells were positively selected on CD45RA and the negative fraction became the memory subset. After blood collection by leukapheresis, PBMCs were isolated using Ficoll-Histopaque density gradient centrifugation and then cryopreserved in the vapor phase of liquid nitrogen. Purity and quantity of every magnetically sorted T cell population were checked by analytical flow cytometry. Genomic DNA was isolated from each sorted fraction and quantified by UV absorbance on a Nanodrop 2000c. There are a few counts of this clone. The antigen it recognizes is unknown. Per-base quality was not reported, and no clone a single base away is much larger than it.

Using the deep immunoSEQ assay, multiplex PCR amplified TCR CDR3 regions from genomic DNA. For each cell subset, the extracted genomic DNA was distributed evenly across all wells of several immunoSEQ 96-well plates, and each plate served as one replicate. For sorted subsets, 200 to 250 ng of genomic DNA, equivalent to some 30,000 T cell genomes, went into each replicate PCR. Purified libraries were quantified with a Qubit 3.0 fluorometer, sized on a Bioanalyzer 2100, and re-quantified with the KAPA Library Quantification kit. Each immunoSEQ 96-well plate was sequenced on its own single-read 150-cycle Illumina NextSeq 550 flow cell. The authors' pipeline ran thus. Because the immunoSEQ output held only junctional sequences and lacked quality scores, the filtering could not match the filtering applied to full-length reads. To assign V/J genes and CDR3, sequences were annotated against IMGT germline references using PyIR, a Python wrapper for IgBLAST v1.9. Any read was removed if the V/J assignment was weak (E-value above 1e-6), the CDR3 was missing, or the read contained stop codons, out-of-frame junctions, or ambiguous translated residues. V3J clonotypes were defined as sequences sharing an identical inferred V gene, J gene, and CDR3 amino acid sequence. Percentage overlap between repertoires was computed as shared unique clonotypes divided by the size of the smaller repertoire. Three approaches were used to assess repertoire richness: RTK rarefaction, the Chao1 estimator, and Recon v2.1 estimates of unobserved clonotypes. For all TCRbeta clonotypes obtained by the gDNA method from four donors, generation probabilities were computed with OLGA. The immuneACCESS repertoire file appears here via TCRdb, limited to in-frame rearrangements. These files lack a portion of the clones; in checked studies, under half of the deficit traces to unresolved V genes, and the cause of the others is not known. That table supplies the V and J calls and clone size; D and trimming were determined from the DNA. The sample includes roughly 1 million clones, with approximately 80% observed a single time. Approximately 0.56% of the sample is taken by the ten largest.

The receptor was isolated from a man between 18 and 29 years old in good health. Some clones in this sample may be carry-over from other donors' samples. The sample consisted of memory CD4+ T cells from PBMCs. The label giving this sample's cell subset or site can be read as: CD45RA-negative fraction.

CDR3 loop: CASSSLAGGTGELFF. The DNA is TGTGCCAGCAGTTCACTAGCGGGAGGCACCGGGGAGCTGTTTTTT. This sequence uses TRBV6-6 and TRBJ2-2; TRBD2 lines up with 12 middle nucleotides. For CDR1 and CDR2, the germline V gene (reference sequence) lists MNHNY and SVGAGI. Counted from cysteine to phenylalanine, this CDR3 has 15 amino acids. The DNA shown is the 45-base CDR3, in frame from base 1. V is trimmed back by 4 bases and J by 4 bases, and the junction contains 1 base that no gene match accounts for.